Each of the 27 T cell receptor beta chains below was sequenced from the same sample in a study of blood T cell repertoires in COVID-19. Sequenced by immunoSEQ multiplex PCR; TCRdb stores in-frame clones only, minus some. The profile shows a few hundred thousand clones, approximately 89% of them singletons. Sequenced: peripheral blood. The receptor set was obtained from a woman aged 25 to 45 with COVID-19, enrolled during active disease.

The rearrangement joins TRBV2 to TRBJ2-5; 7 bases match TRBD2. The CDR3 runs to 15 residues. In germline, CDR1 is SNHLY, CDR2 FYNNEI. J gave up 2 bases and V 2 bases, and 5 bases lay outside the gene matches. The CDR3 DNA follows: TGTGCCAGCAGTGAATGGCTAGCGGTACAAGAGACCCAGTACTTC. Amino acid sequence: CASSEWLAVQETQYF.

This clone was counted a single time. The CDR3 here is CASSAAPGQGYEQFF. The CDR3 nucleotides are TGCGCCAGCAGTGCCGCGCCGGGACAGGGTTACGAGCAGTTCTTC. The V call is TRBV10-1, the J call TRBJ2-1; TRBD1 agrees at 9 bases. Germline V gene sequence: CDR1 WNHNN, CDR2 SYGVQD (reference sequence). V gave up 4 bases and J gave up 10 bases; unmatched junction bases: 11. This CDR3 is 15 amino acids long.

In DNA form, the CDR3 reads TGTGCCAGCAGTGAATTTCTCGGCAGGCCGTACTTC. This encodes CASSEFLGRPYF. The V call is TRBV2, the J call TRBJ2-7; D is ambiguous. This CDR3 comprises 12 residues. Germline V gene sequence: CDR1 SNHLY, CDR2 FYNNEI. V was trimmed by 2 bases and J by 12 bases, leaving 14 bases between them.

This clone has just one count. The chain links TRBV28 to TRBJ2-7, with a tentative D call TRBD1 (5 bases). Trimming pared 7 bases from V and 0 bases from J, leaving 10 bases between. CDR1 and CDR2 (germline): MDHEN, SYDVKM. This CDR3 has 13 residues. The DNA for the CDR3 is TGTGCCAGCAACATAGGGGTCTCCTACGAGCAGTACTTC. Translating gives CASNIGVSYEQYF.

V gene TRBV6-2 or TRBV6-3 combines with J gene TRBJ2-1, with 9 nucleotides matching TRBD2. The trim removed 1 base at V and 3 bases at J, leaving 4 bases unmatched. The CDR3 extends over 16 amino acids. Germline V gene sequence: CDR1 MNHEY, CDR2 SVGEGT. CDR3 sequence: CASSYLRGGGYNEQFF. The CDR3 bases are TGTGCCAGCAGTTACTTGCGGGGGGGAGGCTACAATGAGCAGTTCTTC.

The CDR3 region is CASSQGLQGRTEAFF. The CDR3 nucleotides are TGCGCCAGCTCCCAGGGCTTACAGGGACGGACTGAAGCTTTCTTT. The chain combines TRBV5-1 with TRBJ1-1, with D possibly matching TRBD1 (6 bases). The germline V gene has CDR1 SGHRS and CDR2 YFSETQ. The germline V and J ends were trimmed by 7 bases and 5 bases, with 21 bases remaining between them. This CDR3 has 15 amino acids.

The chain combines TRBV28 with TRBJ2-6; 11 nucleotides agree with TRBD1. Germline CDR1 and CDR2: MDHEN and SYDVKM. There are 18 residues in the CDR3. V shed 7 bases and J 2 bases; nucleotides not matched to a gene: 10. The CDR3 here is CASIQDRGLSTGANVLTF. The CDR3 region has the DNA TGTGCCAGCATTCAGGACAGGGGGCTTTCCACTGGGGCCAACGTCCTGACTTTC.

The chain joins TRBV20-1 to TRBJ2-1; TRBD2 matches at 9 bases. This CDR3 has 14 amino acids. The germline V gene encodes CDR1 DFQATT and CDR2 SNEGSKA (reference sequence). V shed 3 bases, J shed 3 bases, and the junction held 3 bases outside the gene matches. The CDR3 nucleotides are TGCAGTGCTAGTAGCGGGAGCCTCTACAATGAGCAGTTCTTC. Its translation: CSASSGSLYNEQFF.

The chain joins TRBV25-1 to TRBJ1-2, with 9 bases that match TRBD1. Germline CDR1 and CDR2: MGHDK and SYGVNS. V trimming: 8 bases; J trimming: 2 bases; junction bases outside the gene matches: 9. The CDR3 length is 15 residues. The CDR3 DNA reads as TGTGCCAGCGGGACGGACAGGGGACAAAACTATGGCTACACCTTC. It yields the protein CASGTDRGQNYGYTF.

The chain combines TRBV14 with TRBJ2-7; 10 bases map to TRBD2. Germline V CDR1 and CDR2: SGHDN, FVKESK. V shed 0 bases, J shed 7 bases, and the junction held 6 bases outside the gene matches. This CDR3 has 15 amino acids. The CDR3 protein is CASSQDLAGAGEQYF. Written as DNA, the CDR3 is TGTGCCAGCAGCCAAGATCTAGCGGGAGCTGGTGAGCAGTACTTC.

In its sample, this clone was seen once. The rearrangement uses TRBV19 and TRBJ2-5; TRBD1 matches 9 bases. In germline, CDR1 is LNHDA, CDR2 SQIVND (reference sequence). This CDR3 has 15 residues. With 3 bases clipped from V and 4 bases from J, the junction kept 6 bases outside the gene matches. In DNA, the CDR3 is TGTGCCAGTAGTATGTGGGGACAGGGTGCAGAGACCCAGTACTTC. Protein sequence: CASSMWGQGAETQYF.

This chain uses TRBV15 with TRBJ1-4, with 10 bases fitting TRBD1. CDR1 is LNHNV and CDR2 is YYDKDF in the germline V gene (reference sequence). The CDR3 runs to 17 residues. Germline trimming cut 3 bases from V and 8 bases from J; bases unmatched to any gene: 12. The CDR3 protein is CATSSQYDRGQREKLFF. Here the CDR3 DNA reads TGTGCCACCAGCAGCCAATATGACAGGGGGCAACGGGAAAAACTGTTTTTT.

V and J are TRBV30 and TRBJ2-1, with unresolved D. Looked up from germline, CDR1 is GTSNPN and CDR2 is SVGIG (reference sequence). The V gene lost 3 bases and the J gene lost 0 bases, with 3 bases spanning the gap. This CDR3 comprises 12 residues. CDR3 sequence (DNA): TGTGCCTGGAGCCGCTCCTACAATGAGCAGTTCTTC. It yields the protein CAWSRSYNEQFF. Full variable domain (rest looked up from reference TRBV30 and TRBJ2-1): SQTIHQWPATLVQPVGSPLSLECTVEGTSNPNLYWYRQAAGRGLQLLFYSVGIGQISSEVPQNLSASRPQDRQFILSSKKLLLSDSGFYLCAWSRSYNEQFFGPGTRLTVL.

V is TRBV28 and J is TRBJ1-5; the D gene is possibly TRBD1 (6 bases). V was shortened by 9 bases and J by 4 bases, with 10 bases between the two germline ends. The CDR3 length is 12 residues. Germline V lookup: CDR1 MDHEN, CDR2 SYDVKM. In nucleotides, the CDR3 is TGTGCCAGTCAACAGGGTAATCAGCCCCAGCATTTT. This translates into CASQQGNQPQHF.

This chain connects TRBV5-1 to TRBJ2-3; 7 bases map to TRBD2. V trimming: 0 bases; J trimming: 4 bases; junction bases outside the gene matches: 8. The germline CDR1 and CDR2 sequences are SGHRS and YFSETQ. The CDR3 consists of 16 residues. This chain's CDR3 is CASSLDGGGPSDTQYF. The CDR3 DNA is TGCGCCAGCAGCTTGGATGGGGGAGGGCCATCAGATACGCAGTATTTT.

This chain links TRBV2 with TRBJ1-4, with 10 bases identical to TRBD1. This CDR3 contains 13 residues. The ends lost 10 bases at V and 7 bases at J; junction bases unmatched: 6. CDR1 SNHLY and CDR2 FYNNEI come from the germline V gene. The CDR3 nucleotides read TGTGCCACCCACCGGGACAGGGGTGAAAAACTGTTTTTT. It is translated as CATHRDRGEKLFF.

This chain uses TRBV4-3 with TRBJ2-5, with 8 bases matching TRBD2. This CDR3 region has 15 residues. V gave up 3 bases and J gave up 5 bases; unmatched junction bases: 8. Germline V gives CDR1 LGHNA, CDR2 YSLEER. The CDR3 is CASSQGLGSPETQYF. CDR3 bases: TGCGCCAGCAGCCAGGGACTAGGCTCCCCCGAGACCCAGTACTTC.

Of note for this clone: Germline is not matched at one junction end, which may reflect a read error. The CDR3 DNA is TGTGCTAGCAGCTTAAGACCCCGGGGGAGGGCCAAACAAGAGACCCAGTACTTC. Its protein product is CASSLRPRGRAKQETQYF. This chain connects TRBV7-7 to TRBJ2-5, with 7 positions matching TRBD2. CDR1 is SSHAT, CDR2 FNYEAQ, per germline (reference sequence). This CDR3 contains 18 residues.

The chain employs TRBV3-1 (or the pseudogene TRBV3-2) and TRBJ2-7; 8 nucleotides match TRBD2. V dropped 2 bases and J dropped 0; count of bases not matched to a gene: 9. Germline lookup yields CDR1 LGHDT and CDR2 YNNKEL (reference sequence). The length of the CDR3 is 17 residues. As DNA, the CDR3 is TGTGCCAGCAGCCAACGGCCTAGCGGGCCTAGCTCCTACGAGCAGTACTTC. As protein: CASSQRPSGPSSYEQYF.

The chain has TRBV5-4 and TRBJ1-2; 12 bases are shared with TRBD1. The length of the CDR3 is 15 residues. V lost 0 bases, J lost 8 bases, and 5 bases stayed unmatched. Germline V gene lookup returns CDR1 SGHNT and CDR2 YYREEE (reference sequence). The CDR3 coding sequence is TGTGCCAGCAGCTTGGGGGGACAGGGGGCGAGCGGCTACACCTTC. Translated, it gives CASSLGGQGASGYTF.

Written as DNA, the CDR3 is TGTGCCAGCAGCTTATTTGGGCGAAGAAGTTCACCCCTCCACTTT. As protein: CASSLFGRRSSPLHF. The chain combines TRBV7-9 with TRBJ1-6; no reliable D call. The germline V and J ends were trimmed by 2 bases and 9 bases, with 14 bases remaining between them. The CDR3 contains 15 residues. The germline gives CDR1 SEHNR, CDR2 FQNEAQ (reference sequence). Full variable domain (remainder filled in from reference TRBV7-9 and TRBJ1-6): DTGVSQNPRHKITKRGQNVTFRCDPISEHNRLYWYRQTLGQGPEFLTYFQNEAQLEKSRLLSDRFSAERPKGSFSTLEIQRTEQGDSAMYLCASSLFGRRSSPLHFGNGTRLTVT.

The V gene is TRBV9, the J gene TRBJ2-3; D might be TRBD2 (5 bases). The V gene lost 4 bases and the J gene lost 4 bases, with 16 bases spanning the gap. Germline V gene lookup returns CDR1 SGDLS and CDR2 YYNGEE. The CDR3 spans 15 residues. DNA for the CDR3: TGTGCCAGCAGCCCAACCCCCGGAGGCCCAGATACGCAGTATTTT. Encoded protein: CASSPTPGGPDTQYF. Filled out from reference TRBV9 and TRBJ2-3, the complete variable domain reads DSGVTQTPKHLITATGQRVTLRCSPRSGDLSVYWYQQSLDQGLQFLIQYYNGEERAKGNILERFSAQQFPDLHSELNLSSLELGDSALYFCASSPTPGGPDTQYFGPGTRLTVL.

CDR3 protein: CASRGWDRAPNEQFF. For the CDR3, the DNA is TGTGCCAGCAGAGGTTGGGACAGGGCCCCTAATGAGCAGTTCTTC. This chain uses TRBV7-2 with TRBJ2-1; TRBD1 aligns across 9 bases. V lost 6 bases, J lost 7 bases, and 10 bases stayed unmatched. The CDR3 contains 15 residues. Germline CDR1 SGHTA, CDR2 FQGNSA.

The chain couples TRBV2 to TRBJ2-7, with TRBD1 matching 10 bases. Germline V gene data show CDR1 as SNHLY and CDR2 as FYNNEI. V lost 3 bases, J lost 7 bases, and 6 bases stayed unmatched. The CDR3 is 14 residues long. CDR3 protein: CASSELGQGIEQYF. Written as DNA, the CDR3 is TGTGCCAGCAGTGAGCTGGGACAGGGGATAGAGCAGTACTTC.

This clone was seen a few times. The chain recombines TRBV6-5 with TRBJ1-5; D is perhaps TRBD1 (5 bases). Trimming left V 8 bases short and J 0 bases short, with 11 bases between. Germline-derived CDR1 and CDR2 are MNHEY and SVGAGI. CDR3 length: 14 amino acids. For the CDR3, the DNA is TGTGCCAGCGAGCAGGGCCTTAGCAATCAGCCCCAGCATTTT. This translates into CASEQGLSNQPQHF.

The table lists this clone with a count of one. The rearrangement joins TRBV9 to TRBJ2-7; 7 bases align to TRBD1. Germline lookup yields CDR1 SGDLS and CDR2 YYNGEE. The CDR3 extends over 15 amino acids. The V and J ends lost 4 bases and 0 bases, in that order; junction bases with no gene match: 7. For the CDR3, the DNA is TGTGCCAGCAGCACGGGACAGAGAAGCTCCTACGAGCAGTACTTC. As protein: CASSTGQRSSYEQYF.

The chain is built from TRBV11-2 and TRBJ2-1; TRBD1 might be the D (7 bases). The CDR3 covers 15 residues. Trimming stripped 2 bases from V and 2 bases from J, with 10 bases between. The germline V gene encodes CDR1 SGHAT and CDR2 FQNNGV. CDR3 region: CASSLQGGPYNEQFF. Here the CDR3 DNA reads TGTGCCAGCAGCTTACAGGGGGGCCCCTACAATGAGCAGTTCTTC. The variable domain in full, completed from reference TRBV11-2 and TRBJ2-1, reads EAGVAQSPRYKIIEKRQSVAFWCNPISGHATLYWYQQILGQGPKLLIQFQNNGVVDDSQLPKDRFSAERLKGVDSTLKIQPAKLEDSAVYLCASSLQGGPYNEQFFGPGTRLTVL.